The sequence of this TCR beta chain was determined in a study of spatial heterogeneity in lung cancer. This clonotype has a count of ten or more. As to time point: blood at routine non-recurrence follow-up after resection. CDR3 length: 15 residues. Germline loops: CDR1 MNHNS, CDR2 SASEGT. V lost 1 base, J lost 2 bases, and 12 bases lay in between. A single record per CDR3 protein comes from TCRdb applying MiXCR to the 5' RACE reads. The sample consists of roughly 34,000 distinct CDR3 sequences, around 6.9% of them appearing once. This TCR came from a male donor with early-stage non-small cell lung cancer. The sequencing here drew on PBMCs, taken at follow-up. This rearrangement joins TRBV6-1 to TRBJ2-7, with D perhaps being TRBD1 or TRBD2 (6 bases each). As DNA, the CDR3 is TGTGCCAGCAGTGAAGATAGGGGGGCCACCTACGAGCAGTACTTC. This gives the protein CASSEDRGATYEQYF.